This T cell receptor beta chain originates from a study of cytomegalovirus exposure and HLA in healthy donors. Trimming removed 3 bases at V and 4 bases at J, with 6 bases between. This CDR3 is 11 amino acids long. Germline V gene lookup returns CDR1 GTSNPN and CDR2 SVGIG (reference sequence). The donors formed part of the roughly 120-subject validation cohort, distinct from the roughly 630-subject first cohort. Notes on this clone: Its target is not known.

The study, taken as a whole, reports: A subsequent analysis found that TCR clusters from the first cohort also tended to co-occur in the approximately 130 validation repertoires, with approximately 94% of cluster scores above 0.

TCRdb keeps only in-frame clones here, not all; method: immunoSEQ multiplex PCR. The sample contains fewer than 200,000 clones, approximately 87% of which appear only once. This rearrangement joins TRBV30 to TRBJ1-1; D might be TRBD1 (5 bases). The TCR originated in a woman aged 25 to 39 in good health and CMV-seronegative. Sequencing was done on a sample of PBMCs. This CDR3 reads CAWRGVTEAFF. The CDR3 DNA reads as TGTGCCTGGAGAGGGGTCACTGAAGCTTTCTTT.